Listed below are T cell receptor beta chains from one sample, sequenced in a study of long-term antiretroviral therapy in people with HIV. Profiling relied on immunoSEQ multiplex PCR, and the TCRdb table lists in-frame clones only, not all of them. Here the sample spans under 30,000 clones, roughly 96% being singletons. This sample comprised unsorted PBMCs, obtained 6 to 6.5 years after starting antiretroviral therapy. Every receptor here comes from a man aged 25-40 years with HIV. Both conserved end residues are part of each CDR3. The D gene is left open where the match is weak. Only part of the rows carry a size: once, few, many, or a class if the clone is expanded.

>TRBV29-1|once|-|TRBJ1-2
TGCAGCGTTGCACCACGACAGGCTGTGGGCTATGGCTACACCTTC
CSVAPRQAVGYGYTF
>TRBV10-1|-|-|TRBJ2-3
TGCGCCAGCAGTGTTGGGGGCGGCCACACAGATACGCAGTATTTT
CASSVGGGHTDTQYF
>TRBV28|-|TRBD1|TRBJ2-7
TGTGCCAGCAGTTCGACCCCCGGGACAGCCGAGTCCTACGAGCAGTACTTC
CASSSTPGTAESYEQYF
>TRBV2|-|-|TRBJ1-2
TGTGCCAGCAATCCAGGCTCATCTGACTATGGCTACACCTTC
CASNPGSSDYGYTF
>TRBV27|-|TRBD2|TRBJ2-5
TGTGCCAGCAGTTTATATTGGGCTAGCGGACAAGAGACCCAGTACTTC
CASSLYWASGQETQYF
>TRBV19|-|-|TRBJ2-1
TGTGCCAGTAGTCCCTGGTCTAGCGCGCACAATGAGCAGTTCTTC
CASSPWSSAHNEQFF
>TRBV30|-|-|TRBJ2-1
TGTGCCTGGAGTCCAGGGAGAGCATACAATGAGCAGTTCTTC
CAWSPGRAYNEQFF
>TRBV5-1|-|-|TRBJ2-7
TGCGCCAGCAGCTTGGCTCCAGGCCTCTACGAGCAGTACTTC
CASSLAPGLYEQYF
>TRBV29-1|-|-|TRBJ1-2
TGCAGCGTTGGGTCAAACCTCAACTATGGCTACACCTTC
CSVGSNLNYGYTF
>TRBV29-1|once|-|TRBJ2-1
TGCAGCGTTGAGGGGGAGAGCTCCTACAATGAGCAGTTCTTC
CSVEGESSYNEQFF
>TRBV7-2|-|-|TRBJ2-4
TGTGCCAGCAGCCTTAGACAGGGACTAGCCAAAAACATTCAGTACTTC
CASSLRQGLAKNIQYF
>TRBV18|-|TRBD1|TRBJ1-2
TGTGCCAGCTCTCAAGGACAGGGGTCTAACTATGGCTACACCTTC
CASSQGQGSNYGYTF
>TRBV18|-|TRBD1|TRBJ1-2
TGTGCCAGCTCCCCTGGACAGGGGTATTTTAACTATGGCTACACCTTC
CASSPGQGYFNYGYTF
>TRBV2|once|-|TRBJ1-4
TGTGCCAGCAGTCTCCCTCGGCATCAAGCAACTAATGAAAAACTGTTTTTT
CASSLPRHQATNEKLFF
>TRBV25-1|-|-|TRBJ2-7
TGTGCCAGCAGTGACCTAACCGGGACCCCAAGCTCCTACGAGCAGTACTTC
CASSDLTGTPSSYEQYF
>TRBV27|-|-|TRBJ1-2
TGTGCCAGCAGTTTATGGCCGGAGGGGGATGGCTACACCTTC
CASSLWPEGDGYTF
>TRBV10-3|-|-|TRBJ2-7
TGTGCCATCAGTGAGTCAGTAGCGGCGTACTACGAGCAGTACTTC
CAISESVAAYYEQYF
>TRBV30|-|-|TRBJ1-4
TGTGCCTGGAGTGGTCCTTTGCGTGAAAAACTGTTTTTT
CAWSGPLREKLFF
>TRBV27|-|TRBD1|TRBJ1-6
TGTGCCAGCAGTTCGACAGGGAATAATTCACCCCTCCACTTT
CASSSTGNNSPLHF
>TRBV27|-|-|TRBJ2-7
TGTGCCAGCAGTTTCTCAGGGGACTCCTACGAGCAGTACTTC
CASSFSGDSYEQYF
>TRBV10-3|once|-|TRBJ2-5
TGTGCCATCGCCGGGACCAAGGTATGGGAGCAGTACTTC
CAIAGTKVWEQYF
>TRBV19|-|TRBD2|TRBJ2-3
TGTGCCAGTAGTTTACTAGCGGGAGGGCCTGGCACAGATACGCAGTATTTT
CASSLLAGGPGTDTQYF
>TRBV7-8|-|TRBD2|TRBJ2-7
TGTGCCAGCAGCTCCCTGCGGGGCGGGAGCGCCGAGCAGTACTTC
CASSSLRGGSAEQYF
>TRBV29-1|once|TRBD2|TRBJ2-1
TGCAGCGTTGGGGGGGGCAATGAGCAGTTCTTC
CSVGGGNEQFF
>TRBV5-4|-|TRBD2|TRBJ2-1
TGTGCCAGCAGACCGGGGACTAGCGGGAGGGCCGAGGAGCAGTTCTTC
CASRPGTSGRAEEQFF
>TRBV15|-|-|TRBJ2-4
TGTGCCACCAGCAGAGATCGAGGACAAGAGAACATTCAGTACTTC
CATSRDRGQENIQYF
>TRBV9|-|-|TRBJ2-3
TGTGCCAGCAGCGTAGAGTTAGCGTCGAGCACAGATACGCAGTATTTT
CASSVELASSTDTQYF
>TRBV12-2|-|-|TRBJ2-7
TGTGCAAGTCGCCCCCCGGACGGCCGTGACACCTACGAGCAGTACTTC
CASRPPDGRDTYEQYF
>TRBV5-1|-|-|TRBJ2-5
TGCGCCAGCCGGGTCGAGGGGGAAGAGACCCAGTACTTC
CASRVEGEETQYF
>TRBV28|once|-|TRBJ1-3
TGTGCCAGCCATACCGGGGGGGGCACAGGAAACACCATATATTTT
CASHTGGGTGNTIYF
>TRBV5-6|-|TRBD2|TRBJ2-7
TGTGCCAGCAGCTCGGGCCCAGCGGGGGGCTACGAGCAGTACTTC
CASSSGPAGGYEQYF
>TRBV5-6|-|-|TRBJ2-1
TGTGCCAGCAGCCGTCGCATGGGGAATGAGCAGTTCTTC
CASSRRMGNEQFF
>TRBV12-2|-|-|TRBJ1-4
TGTGCAAGTCGCTTAAGAGAACAGGGGAATGAAAAACTGTTTTTT
CASRLREQGNEKLFF
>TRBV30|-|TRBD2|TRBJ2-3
TGTGCCTGGAATATAGCGGGAGGGGGCACAGATACGCAGTATTTT
CAWNIAGGGTDTQYF
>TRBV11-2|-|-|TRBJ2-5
TGTGCCAGCGGAGTCGGGCTCGGGGAGACCCAGTACTTC
CASGVGLGETQYF
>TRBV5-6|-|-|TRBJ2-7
TGTGCCAGCAGCTTGACGTTAGGGCGGGACTACGAGCAGTACTTC
CASSLTLGRDYEQYF
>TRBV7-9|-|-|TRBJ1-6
TGTGCCAGCAGCTTAGAAGGGGCCTTATATTCACCCCTCCACTTT
CASSLEGALYSPLHF
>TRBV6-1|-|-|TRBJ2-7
TGTGCCAGCATCCAAGGAGGAAACGAGCAGTACTTC
CASIQGGNEQYF
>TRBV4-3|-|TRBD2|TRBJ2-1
TGCGCCAGCAGGCTAGCGGGAGCTGGGAATGAGCAGTTCTTC
CASRLAGAGNEQFF
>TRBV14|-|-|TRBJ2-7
TGTGCCAGCAGCCAAGGACGCGGTAGCTCCTACGAGCAGTACTTC
CASSQGRGSSYEQYF
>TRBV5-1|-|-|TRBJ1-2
TGCGCCAGCAGCTTGGGGGTCTCGAGCTACACCTTC
CASSLGVSSYTF
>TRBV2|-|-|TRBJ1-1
TGTGCCAGCGGGGACACTAACACTGAAGCTTTCTTT
CASGDTNTEAFF
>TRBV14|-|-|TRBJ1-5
TGTGCCAGCAGCCAGTCGTGGGGTCAGCCCCAGCATTTT
CASSQSWGQPQHF
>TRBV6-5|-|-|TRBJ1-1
TGTGCCAGCAGTACCTGGACGGCCGGAACTGAAGCTTTCTTT
CASSTWTAGTEAFF
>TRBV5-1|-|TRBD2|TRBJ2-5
TGCGCCAGCAGCTTGGCCGCGGGAGGGACCCTACAAGAGACCCAGTACTTC
CASSLAAGGTLQETQYF
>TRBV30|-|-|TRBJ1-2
TGTGCCTGGAGTGTACGGCCGCATGGCTACACCTTC
CAWSVRPHGYTF
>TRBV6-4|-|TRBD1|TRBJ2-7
TGTGCCAGCAGTGAGTATCCGGGACAGGGGTCCCACGAGCAGTACTTC
CASSEYPGQGSHEQYF
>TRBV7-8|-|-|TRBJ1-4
TGTGCCAGCAGCTTATCTACCGGTGGGGGAGCAACTAATGAAAAACTGTTTTTT
CASSLSTGGGATNEKLFF
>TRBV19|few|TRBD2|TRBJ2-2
TGTGCCAGTAGTGTGGGGCGGGGGACCGGGGAGCTGTTTTTT
CASSVGRGTGELFF
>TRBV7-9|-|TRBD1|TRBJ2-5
TGTGCCAGCAGGATACAGGGGGTAGAGACCCAGTACTTC
CASRIQGVETQYF
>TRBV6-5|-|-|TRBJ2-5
TGTGCCAGCAGTGCTAATCCCGGCCAGCAAGAGACCCAGTACTTC
CASSANPGQQETQYF
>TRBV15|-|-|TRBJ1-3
TGTGCCACCAGCAGAGAGAGACGAGGGTCCTCTGGAAACACCATATATTTT
CATSRERRGSSGNTIYF
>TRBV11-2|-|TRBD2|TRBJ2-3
TGTGCCAGCAGCGTTAGCGGGGGAGGAGATACGCAGTATTTT
CASSVSGGGDTQYF
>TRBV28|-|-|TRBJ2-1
TGTGCCAGCAGTACCATAGGGCCCAGCGGCTCCTACAATGAGCAGTTCTTC
CASSTIGPSGSYNEQFF
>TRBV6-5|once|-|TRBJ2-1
TGTGCCAGCAGTTACTCCCCCTCCTCCCCCTACAATGAGCAGTTCTTC
CASSYSPSSPYNEQFF
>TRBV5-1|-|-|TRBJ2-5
TGCGCCAGCAGCTTGGAGGGGTCGGGCCAGGGGTACTTC
CASSLEGSGQGYF
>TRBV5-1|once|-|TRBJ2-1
TGCGCCAGCAGCTTTTCGACGCGAAATGAGCAGTTCTTC
CASSFSTRNEQFF
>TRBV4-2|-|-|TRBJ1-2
TGTGCCAGCAGCCAAGAAACGTCGGCCAACTATGGCTACACCTTC
CASSQETSANYGYTF
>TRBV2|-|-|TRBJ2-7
TGTGCCAGCCAAGAAGGGACACTGTACGAGCAGTACTTC
CASQEGTLYEQYF
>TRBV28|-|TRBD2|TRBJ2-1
TGTGCCAGCTCCCTAGCGGGCAATGAGCAGTTCTTC
CASSLAGNEQFF